One sample yielded the 20 T cell receptor beta chains listed below, sequenced in a study of shared clonotypes between healthy human individuals. Some clones are missing from TCRdb's copy, which holds only in-frame ones; the method was immunoSEQ multiplex PCR. The sample contains about 2 million clones, about 95% of which appear only once. CD8 cells regarded as naive lacked CD45RO, were positively chosen for CCR7, and omitted terminally differentiated effector memory CD45RA+ cells. The sample taken for sequencing was naive CD8+ T cells sorted from blood. The source is a young man in good health.

V is TRBV13 and J is TRBJ2-7; no clear D. From germline, CDR1 is PRHDT and CDR2 FYEKMQ (reference sequence). Trimming shortened V by 5 bases and J by 3 bases, and 11 bases separated the two germline ends. This CDR3 region has 13 residues. The CDR3 nucleotides are TGTGCCAGCAGCGCCGAATGGGGCTACGAGCAGTACTTC. Protein sequence: CASSAEWGYEQYF.

With respect to this clone: The junction departs from germline at one end; a sequencing error may be responsible. This chain links TRBV6-1 with TRBJ1-3; D might be TRBD1 (6 bases). The CDR3 totals 16 residues. Per germline, CDR1 MNHNS and CDR2 SASEGT. CDR3 amino acids: CASSGGQWGSGSTIYF. The CDR3 nucleotides are TGTGCCAGCAGTGGGGGGCAATGGGGCTCTGGAAGCACCATATATTTT.

V gene TRBV5-6 combines with J gene TRBJ2-2; 9 positions agree with TRBD1. The CDR3 is 16 residues long. Germline CDR1 and CDR2: SGHDT and YYEEEE. J gave up 2 bases and V 4 bases, and 6 bases lay outside the gene matches. The CDR3 spells CASSAPGQGNTGELFF. The DNA of the CDR3 is TGTGCCAGCAGCGCACCGGGACAGGGTAACACCGGGGAGCTGTTTTTT.

V and J are TRBV7-3 and TRBJ1-1; TRBD1 might be the D (5 bases). The CDR3 runs to 15 residues. V was trimmed by 0 bases and J by 1 base, leaving 9 bases between them. The germline gives CDR1 SGHTA, CDR2 FQGTGA. For the CDR3, the DNA is TGTGCCAGCAGCTTAACAGCCGGACAGAACACTGAAGCTTTCTTT. This translates into CASSLTAGQNTEAFF.

This sequence joins TRBV7-9 and TRBJ1-6, with 7 bases identical to TRBD1. The CDR3 runs 15 residues. Germline V CDR1 and CDR2: SEHNR, FQNEAQ (reference sequence). The V segment lost 1 base and the J segment 7 bases; nucleotides outside the gene matches: 4. The CDR3 spells CASSLGQGENSPLHF. CDR3 DNA: TGTGCCAGCAGCTTAGGACAGGGCGAAAATTCACCCCTCCACTTT.

The chain is built from TRBV11-2 and TRBJ2-1, with 10 bases that match TRBD2. The germline gives CDR1 SGHAT, CDR2 FQNNGV. CDR3 size: 17 residues. J was trimmed by 6 bases and V by 0 bases; bases with no gene match: 8. The DNA of the CDR3 is TGTGCCAGCAGCTTAGATTGGAGCGGGAGGGCCGGCAATGAGCAGTTCTTC. It encodes CASSLDWSGRAGNEQFF.

This rearrangement joins TRBV19 to TRBJ2-5; tentatively, D is TRBD2 (5 bases). Trimming pared 4 bases from V and 2 bases from J, leaving 14 bases between. Germline V lookup: CDR1 LNHDA, CDR2 SQIVND (reference sequence). This CDR3 is built from 15 residues. In nucleotides, the CDR3 is TGTGCCAGTAGTACTATGGGTACTAGGCAAGAGACCCAGTACTTC. Amino acid sequence: CASSTMGTRQETQYF.

The V and J genes are TRBV4-1 and TRBJ2-1, with 7 positions matching TRBD2. Trimming took 0 bases from V and 3 from J; bases not matched to a gene: 2. The CDR3 covers 15 residues. Germline V lookup: CDR1 MGHRA, CDR2 YSYEKL. For the CDR3, the DNA is TGCGCCAGCAGCCAAGAGACTAGCTTCTACAATGAGCAGTTCTTC. This gives the protein CASSQETSFYNEQFF.

V and J are TRBV19 and TRBJ2-3, with D possibly being TRBD2 (6 bases). CDR3 length: 15 residues. V lost 1 base and J 2 bases, leaving 10 bases between the germline ends. CDR1 is LNHDA and CDR2 is SQIVND in the germline V gene (reference sequence). The CDR3 here is CASSIAGVPTDTQYF. For the CDR3, the DNA is TGTGCCAGTAGTATAGCGGGGGTCCCCACAGATACGCAGTATTTT.

The J gene is TRBJ2-2, the V gene TRBV27, with no clear D. There are 15 residues in the CDR3. With 4 bases removed from V and 6 bases from J, the gap between germline ends came to 15 bases. Germline V gene sequence: CDR1 MNHEY, CDR2 SMNVEV (reference sequence). CDR3 amino acids: CASSSETIGPGELFF. The CDR3 DNA is TGTGCCAGCAGTTCGGAAACGATCGGGCCCGGGGAGCTGTTTTTT.

This chain joins TRBV27 and TRBJ2-1; TRBD2 matches at 12 bases. With V trimmed by 5 bases and J by 4 bases, 3 bases remained unmatched. CDR3 size: 15 residues. Germline V gives CDR1 MNHEY, CDR2 SMNVEV (reference sequence). The CDR3 loop is CASSIGLAGYNEQFF. CDR3 DNA: TGTGCCAGCAGTATAGGACTAGCGGGATACAATGAGCAGTTCTTC.

The chain recombines TRBV2 with TRBJ1-1, with unresolved D. Trimming took off 6 bases at V and 0 bases at J, with 17 bases between the two ends. The CDR3 has 16 residues. Germline V gene data show CDR1 as SNHLY and CDR2 as FYNNEI. CDR3 in DNA: TGTGCCAGCAGGGGTCACCGGCTCGGTCTGAACACTGAAGCTTTCTTT. As protein: CASRGHRLGLNTEAFF.

The gene calls are TRBV10-3 and TRBJ1-1; no clear D gene. This CDR3 has 13 residues. Trimming shortened V by 1 base and J by 11 bases, and 14 bases separated the two germline ends. The V gene's germline CDR1 is ENHRY and CDR2 SYGVKD. Here the CDR3 reads CAISELANDLAFF. CDR3 bases: TGTGCCATCAGTGAGTTGGCCAATGACCTGGCTTTCTTT.

In its sample, this clone was seen once. This rearrangement joins TRBV7-2 to TRBJ2-5; no clear D gene. Germline assignment: CDR1 SGHTA and CDR2 FQGNSA. The length of the CDR3 is 16 residues. V dropped 2 bases and J dropped 4 bases, with 17 bases sitting between them. The CDR3: CASSLSLGSQVETQYF. DNA of the CDR3: TGTGCCAGCAGCTTATCTCTGGGATCCCAGGTAGAGACCCAGTACTTC.

This clone was observed once. The rearrangement uses TRBV5-3 and TRBJ1-2; TRBD1 is a possible D gene (5 bases). TRBV5-3 is flagged as an ORF with uncertain function. Trimming stripped 8 bases from V and 5 bases from J, with 13 bases between. This CDR3 has 12 residues. The CDR3 region has the DNA TGTGCCAGGGGTGGGGGTCGGTATGGCTACACCTTC. As protein: CARGGGRYGYTF.

The V and J genes are TRBV5-1 and TRBJ2-5; D is ambiguous. Looked up from germline, CDR1 is SGHRS and CDR2 is YFSETQ. CDR3 length: 13 residues. The V gene lost 4 bases and the J gene lost 0 bases, with 7 bases spanning the gap. In DNA, the CDR3 is TGCGCCAGCAGCCCACTGTACCAAGAGACCCAGTACTTC. Translated, it gives CASSPLYQETQYF.

The genes are TRBV4-1 and TRBJ1-3; D gene ambiguous. V shed 0 bases and J shed 2 bases, with 14 bases lying between them. Germline CDR1 reads MGHRA; CDR2 reads YSYEKL. This CDR3 is built from 17 residues. The CDR3 here is CASSQDNGESAGNTIYF. The CDR3 DNA reads as TGCGCCAGCAGCCAAGATAATGGGGAAAGCGCTGGAAACACCATATATTTT.

The gene calls are TRBV9 and TRBJ1-3, with D hard to call. Trimming removed 0 bases from V and 0 bases from J, with 7 bases in between. There are 15 residues in the CDR3. Germline CDR1 SGDLS, CDR2 YYNGEE. This CDR3 reads CASSVGAASGNTIYF. The CDR3 nucleotides read TGTGCCAGCAGCGTAGGGGCAGCCTCTGGAAACACCATATATTTT.

This clone was seen once. This chain uses TRBV9 with TRBJ2-1; 7 bases match TRBD2. CDR1 and CDR2 from the germline V gene are SGDLS and YYNGEE. V shed 0 bases, J shed 5 bases, and the junction held 5 bases outside the gene matches. This CDR3 has 15 residues. The CDR3 DNA reads TGTGCCAGCAGCGTAGGGGCGGGAGCACACAATGAGCAGTTCTTC. The encoded protein is CASSVGAGAHNEQFF.

The chain recombines TRBV5-1 with TRBJ2-7; 8 bases match TRBD2. Trimming removed 2 bases from V and 3 bases from J; junction bases left unmatched: 10. Germline CDR1 is SGHRS and CDR2 is YFSETQ. The CDR3 spans 16 residues. CDR3 nucleotides: TGCGCCAGCAGCTTAGAAGCGGGGGAGGTCGGCTACGAGCAGTACTTC. Residues: CASSLEAGEVGYEQYF.